This T cell receptor (beta chain) was sequenced during a study of beta chain features in type 1 diabetes. For the study at large: All samples yielded roughly 100 million examined sorted cells.

As to this clone: Its antigen is still unknown.

The sequenced template was cDNA made from the entire isolated RNA. TCRdb's table, derived via immunoSEQ multiplex PCR, lists solely in-frame clones and lacks some. The sample contains around 300,000 clones, 14% of which appear only once. Sorting gave populations that all exceeded 98% purity. Whole-study results and caveats: Within patients, naive, central memory and Treg TCRB repertoires seemed more similar than within healthy donors.

The CDR3 totals 16 residues. The receptor's source is a man aged 25-45 years in good health. Material for sequencing was central memory CD4+ T cells from blood. The chain links TRBV21-1 to TRBJ2-7; no DNA check was done on the table's D call, TRBD1. TRBV21-1 is an annotated pseudogene. DNA for the CDR3: TGTGCCAGCAGCAGAACAGCCACGACACCTCCTTACGAGCAGTACGTC. Translation: CASSRTATTPPYEQYV.